The next 8 T cell receptor beta chains were all read from a single sample in a study of post-analysis software for immune sequencing data. Study-wide results and caveats: Patients had higher frequencies than controls of about five TRBV segments, including TRBV5-6, TRBV5-1 and TRBV20-1.

The TCR beta cDNA libraries contained unique molecular identifiers. TCRdb independently ran MiXCR on the PCR reads; one entry per CDR3 protein. The sample includes 350,000 to 500,000 distinct CDR3 sequences, more than 30% seen only once; the top ten take 7.6%. Their specific antigens are unknown. What was sequenced was blood. The receptors come from a girl aged 2 to 10 with multiple sclerosis.

This chain uses TRBV9 with TRBJ2-1; D perhaps matches TRBD2 (6 bases). The CDR3 extends over 14 amino acids. Trimming took 3 bases from V and 7 from J, leaving 14 bases between them. The V gene's germline CDR1 is SGDLS and CDR2 YYNGEE. Here the CDR3 reads CASSAGGRLNEQFF. CDR3 nucleotides: TGTGCCAGCAGCGCCGGGGGTAGGCTGAATGAGCAGTTCTTC.

The rearrangement joins TRBV4-1 to TRBJ2-3; weak D call: TRBD1 (6 bases). The CDR3 covers 16 residues. The germline gives CDR1 MGHRA, CDR2 YSYEKL. Trimming shortened V by 1 base and J by 1 base, and 12 bases separated the two germline ends. The CDR3 DNA is TGCGCCAGCAGCCAAGGATTCGGACAGCGCACAGATACGCAGTATTTT. Its protein is CASSQGFGQRTDTQYF.

The V gene is TRBV11-2, the J gene TRBJ2-7; 8 nucleotides align to TRBD1. CDR3 size: 16 residues. Germline V gives CDR1 SGHAT, CDR2 FQNNGV. V gave up 0 bases and J gave up 0 bases; unmatched junction bases: 4. The CDR3 coding sequence is TGTGCCAGCAGCTTAGACCGGACAGGGTTCTCCTACGAGCAGTACTTC. As protein: CASSLDRTGFSYEQYF. The whole variable domain, remainder taken from reference TRBV11-2 and TRBJ2-7, is EAGVAQSPRYKIIEKRQSVAFWCNPISGHATLYWYQQILGQGPKLLIQFQNNGVVDDSQLPKDRFSAERLKGVDSTLKIQPAKLEDSAVYLCASSLDRTGFSYEQYFGPGTRLTVT.

This clonotype has just a few counts. This chain uses TRBV7-7 with TRBJ2-2; D possibly uses TRBD1 or TRBD2 (6 bases each). The CDR3 has 16 residues. Germline CDR1 and CDR2: SSHAT and FNYEAQ (reference sequence). V dropped 0 bases and J dropped 5 bases, with 13 bases sitting between them. DNA for the CDR3: TGTGCCAGCAGCTTAGCTGACAGGAGGGGGACCGGGGAGCTGTTTTTT. Translation: CASSLADRRGTGELFF.

The V call is TRBV4-3, the J call TRBJ2-3, with TRBD2 as a possible D gene (5 bases). The CDR3 contains 16 residues. V lost 1 base, J lost 5 bases, and 16 bases lay in between. CDR1 and CDR2 from the germline V gene are LGHNA and YSLEER. The CDR3, as DNA: TGCGCCAGCAGCCAAGGGACGCGGGTGCGCGGAGATACGCAGTATTTT. Protein product: CASSQGTRVRGDTQYF.

The chain joins TRBV20-1 to TRBJ2-3; 8 nucleotides line up with TRBD1. The V and J ends lost 3 bases and 2 bases, in that order; junction bases with no gene match: 1. This CDR3 comprises 13 residues. CDR1 is DFQATT, CDR2 SNEGSKA, per germline (reference sequence). CDR3 amino acids: CSARTGATDTQYF. CDR3 DNA: TGCAGTGCTAGGACAGGGGCCACAGATACGCAGTATTTT.

The V gene is TRBV7-2, the J gene TRBJ2-3; no reliable D call. There are 15 residues in the CDR3. The ends were cut back, 0 bases at V and 4 bases at J, with 11 bases in the middle. Germline V CDR1 and CDR2: SGHTA, FQGNSA. The CDR3 bases are TGTGCCAGCAGCTTAGCGCCGGGTTTGGCAGATACGCAGTATTTT. It is translated as CASSLAPGLADTQYF.

Worth noting for this clonotype: A much more abundant neighbour one base away suggests this may be a read error. The V gene is TRBV27, the J gene TRBJ2-7; D is unresolved. The CDR3 consists of 14 residues. Germline CDR1 reads MNHEY; CDR2 reads SMNVEV (reference sequence). V lost 4 bases to trimming and J lost 3 bases, with 13 bases between them. The CDR3 here is CASSWGRLGYEQYF. The CDR3 DNA is TGTGCCAGCAGTTGGGGTCGGCTTGGCTACGAGCAGTACTTC.